This T cell receptor beta chain was documented in a study of CD8+ T cells in alopecia areata. As for the study in general: Grafts of skin from C3H/HeJ donors aged about 6-13 months with spontaneous alopecia went to female C3H/HeJ mice aged roughly 7-11 weeks.

Study outcomes and limitations: Clarity of TCR sharing across patients fell short of that in mice, possibly HLA-related. Clonality was higher in lesional than normal scalp, especially in alopecia totalis/universalis.

This clone was seen more than once but under ten times. No antigen is known for it. At residue 12, the TCRdb amino acid sequence and the translated nucleotide sequence differ, so the protein here is the DNA translation. The listed genes are named as in mouse. The read ends 3 residues early relative to the CDR3; the germline J gene fills the gap. Sequencing used cDNA as its template, made by extracting RNA and reverse transcribing it. This table comes from immunoSEQ multiplex PCR, and its TCRdb copy is limited to in-frame clones, with some not included. Observed in the sample are some 110,000 clones, none of them singletons. CDR1 and CDR2 (germline): FNHDT, SITEND (reference sequence). The germline V and J ends were trimmed by 2 bases and 5 bases, with 11 bases remaining between them. The CDR3 runs 15 residues.

This clonotype was obtained from a C3H/HeJ mouse with alopecia areata. The MHC haplotype recorded for the strain is H2-k. Sequencing used lesional skin. The rearrangement links TRBV19 to TRBJ1-6; D might be TRBD1 (6 bases). TRBJ1-6 is marked as an open reading frame, function uncertain. The CDR3 loop is CASSMGQKNNSPLYF. The part of the CDR3 DNA that was read is TGTGCCAGCAGTATGGGACAAAAAAATAATTCGCCC.